The rows below give T cell receptor beta chains drawn from one sample of a study of blood T cells in healthy people across ages. TCRdb re-analysed the 5' RACE reads in MiXCR, keeping a single row per CDR3 protein. The sample includes about 400,000 distinct CDR3 sequences, approximately 52% of them seen just once. The material sequenced was blood. The receptors were gathered from a man aged 60 to 75 in good health. Both conserved end residues are part of each CDR3. Each record gives: CDR3 protein, CDR3 DNA, J gene, clone size, V gene, D gene. The D gene is left open where the match is weak. The size of a clone is reported for some rows only, either as once, few or many, or as a class for expanded clones.

CDR3: CASSPGGGDYGYTF; DNA: TGTGCCAGCAGTCCCGGGGGGGGTGACTATGGCTACACCTTC; J: TRBJ1-2; size: few; V: TRBV6-6; D: -
CDR3: CASSLVVASGGVTDTQYF; DNA: TGTGCCAGCAGCTTAGTTGTGGCTAGCGGGGGGGTAACAGATACGCAGTATTTT; J: TRBJ2-3; size: few; V: TRBV7-2; D: TRBD2
CDR3: CASSSVNYGYTF; DNA: TGTGCCAGCTCCAGCGTAAACTATGGCTACACCTTC; J: TRBJ1-2; size: -; V: TRBV2; D: -
CDR3: CASSLLPAPSYEQYF; DNA: TGTGCCAGCAGCTTGCTACCAGCCCCCTCCTACGAGCAGTACTTC; J: TRBJ2-7; size: -; V: TRBV5-6; D: -
CDR3: CASSEGTGGARTEAFF; DNA: TGTGCCAGCAGTGAAGGGACAGGGGGCGCGAGGACTGAAGCTTTCTTT; J: TRBJ1-1; size: -; V: TRBV25-1; D: TRBD1
CDR3: CSAREGTGWYQPQHF; DNA: TGCAGTGCTAGAGAAGGTACAGGTTGGTATCAGCCCCAGCATTTT; J: TRBJ1-5; size: -; V: TRBV20-1; D: -
CDR3: CASSQVGTGEDHGGGYTF; DNA: TGTGCCAGCAGCCAAGTCGGGACAGGGGAGGATCACGGCGGGGGCTACACCTTC; J: TRBJ1-2; size: -; V: TRBV4-2; D: TRBD1
CDR3: CASSPSPGDNTGELFF; DNA: TGTGCCAGCAGCCCTAGCCCGGGGGATAACACCGGGGAGCTGTTTTTT; J: TRBJ2-2; size: -; V: TRBV28; D: -
CDR3: CATYRPGQSQETQYF; DNA: TGTGCCACATACCGGCCGGGACAGAGCCAAGAGACCCAGTACTTC; J: TRBJ2-5; size: -; V: TRBV6-2/TRBV6-3; D: TRBD1
CDR3: CASSLGSGGSRETQYF; DNA: TGTGCCAGCAGCTTAGGAAGCGGGGGTTCTCGAGAGACCCAGTACTTC; J: TRBJ2-5; size: -; V: TRBV11-1; D: TRBD2
CDR3: CASSEIPYAREQYF; DNA: TGTGCCAGCAGTGAAATTCCGTATGCTAGGGAGCAGTACTTC; J: TRBJ2-7; size: -; V: TRBV6-1; D: -
CDR3: CSAGAGAVVYTF; DNA: TGCAGTGCTGGGGCCGGGGCAGTCGTCTACACCTTC; J: TRBJ1-2; size: -; V: TRBV20-1; D: -
CDR3: CAGSQDISYEQYF; DNA: TGCGCCGGCAGCCAAGATATCTCCTACGAGCAGTACTTC; J: TRBJ2-7; size: -; V: TRBV4-3; D: -
CDR3: CSASRGISGGPQETQYF; DNA: TGCAGTGCTAGCCGTGGGATTAGCGGGGGCCCCCAAGAGACCCAGTACTTC; J: TRBJ2-5; size: -; V: TRBV20-1; D: TRBD2
CDR3: CASSLGASKNIQYF; DNA: TGTGCCAGCAGTTTAGGGGCCTCCAAAAACATTCAGTACTTC; J: TRBJ2-4; size: -; V: TRBV12-3/TRBV12-4; D: -
CDR3: CASSPPDQVGYTF; DNA: TGTGCCAGCAGTCCCCCCGATCAGGTTGGCTACACCTTC; J: TRBJ1-2; size: few; V: TRBV28; D: -
CDR3: CSASARDSPNEKLFF; DNA: TGCAGTGCCTCAGCCCGGGACAGCCCAAATGAAAAACTGTTTTTT; J: TRBJ1-4; size: -; V: TRBV20-1; D: TRBD1
CDR3: CASTPGWPRTYEQYF; DNA: TGTGCCAGCACCCCTGGTTGGCCGAGAACCTACGAGCAGTACTTC; J: TRBJ2-7; size: -; V: TRBV28; D: -
CDR3: CASTASGRRGEQFF; DNA: TGTGCCAGCACCGCTAGCGGGAGAAGAGGTGAGCAGTTCTTC; J: TRBJ2-1; size: once; V: TRBV3-1; D: TRBD2
CDR3: CASSLWGAGSTGELFF; DNA: TGTGCCAGCAGCTTATGGGGTGCGGGATCCACCGGGGAGCTGTTTTTT; J: TRBJ2-2; size: -; V: TRBV7-3; D: -
CDR3: CASSLDRGYTDTQYF; DNA: TGTGCCAGCAGCTTAGACAGGGGGTACACAGATACGCAGTATTTT; J: TRBJ2-3; size: -; V: TRBV11-2; D: TRBD1
CDR3: CASSTTSYEQYF; DNA: TGTGCCAGCAGCACGACGTCCTACGAGCAGTACTTC; J: TRBJ2-7; size: -; V: TRBV28; D: -
CDR3: CAWKVGGGWVNYGYTF; DNA: TGTGCCTGGAAGGTGGGGGGGGGCTGGGTAAACTATGGCTACACCTTC; J: TRBJ1-2; size: few; V: TRBV30; D: -
CDR3: CASSNPRSRGGQIRNLNTEAFF; DNA: TGTGCCAGCAGCAACCCTCGGTCCAGGGGCGGCCAGATCAGAAATCTGAACACTGAAGCTTTCTTT; J: TRBJ1-1; size: -; V: TRBV11-2; D: -
CDR3: CAGGPDKTQYF; DNA: TGTGCCGGGGGACCAGACAAGACCCAGTACTTC; J: TRBJ2-5; size: -; V: TRBV30; D: -
CDR3: CASSVGPGGDEQFF; DNA: TGTGCCAGCAGCGTAGGACCCGGGGGCGATGAGCAGTTCTTC; J: TRBJ2-1; size: -; V: TRBV9; D: -
CDR3: CASSLSISGNEQFF; DNA: TGTGCCAGCAGCTTATCAATTTCGGGCAATGAGCAGTTCTTC; J: TRBJ2-1; size: -; V: TRBV7-9; D: -
CDR3: CASSLTSLSYEQYF; DNA: TGTGCCAGCAGCTTGACTAGCCTATCCTACGAGCAGTACTTC; J: TRBJ2-7; size: -; V: TRBV7-2; D: TRBD2
CDR3: CASSQGLPLAKNIQYF; DNA: TGCGCCAGCAGCCAAGGCCTCCCTCTAGCCAAAAACATTCAGTACTTC; J: TRBJ2-4; size: -; V: TRBV4-1; D: -
CDR3: CASSFEGAAKNIQYF; DNA: TGTGCCAGCAGTTTTGAGGGGGCAGCCAAAAACATTCAGTACTTC; J: TRBJ2-4; size: -; V: TRBV28; D: TRBD1
CDR3: CASRLTTSDGDTQYF; DNA: TGCGCCAGCAGGCTTACTACTAGCGATGGAGATACGCAGTATTTT; J: TRBJ2-3; size: -; V: TRBV5-1; D: TRBD2
CDR3: CASSPLTAQGDNEQFF; DNA: TGTGCCAGCAGCCCGCTCACAGCCCAGGGGGACAATGAGCAGTTCTTC; J: TRBJ2-1; size: -; V: TRBV16; D: TRBD1
CDR3: CASSLDRGTNEQFF; DNA: TGTGCCAGCAGCTTGGACAGGGGGACGAATGAGCAGTTCTTC; J: TRBJ2-1; size: few; V: TRBV11-3; D: TRBD1
CDR3: CASSLGRGLYEQYF; DNA: TGCGCCAGCAGCTTGGGGCGAGGCCTCTACGAGCAGTACTTC; J: TRBJ2-7; size: -; V: TRBV5-1; D: -
CDR3: CSARDGPYEQYF; DNA: TGCAGTGCTAGGGACGGCCCCTACGAGCAGTACTTC; J: TRBJ2-7; size: few; V: TRBV20-1; D: -
CDR3: CASSELLAGSTDTQYF; DNA: TGTGCCAGCAGTGAGCTACTAGCGGGGAGCACAGATACGCAGTATTTT; J: TRBJ2-3; size: -; V: TRBV6-1; D: TRBD2
CDR3: CASSPGGQYNEQFF; DNA: TGTGCCAGCAGCCCCGGCGGGCAATACAATGAGCAGTTCTTC; J: TRBJ2-1; size: -; V: TRBV7-2; D: -